These 27 T cell receptor beta chains came from one sample sequenced in a study of CD8+ T cells in alopecia areata. RNA extraction was followed by reverse transcription into cDNA, which acted as the sequencing template. Sequencing was performed with immunoSEQ multiplex PCR; in TCRdb, only in-frame clones are kept and a portion is missing. Of 35,000 to 45,000 clones listed, roughly 90% are singletons. Treatment described: oral pan-JAK inhibitor, 5-10 mg twice daily. Sequencing was performed on CD8+ T cells sorted from blood, taken at week 24, from a patient treated with tofacitinib. The source is a human donor with alopecia areata.

The genes are TRBV28 and TRBJ2-1; 10 positions agree with TRBD2. Trimming removed 6 bases from V and 5 bases from J; junction bases left unmatched: 7. Germline CDR1 and CDR2: MDHEN and SYDVKM. This CDR3 contains 15 residues. The CDR3 DNA follows: TGTGCCAGCAGCCCAGCGGGGGGGCCGAACAATGAGCAGTTCTTC. It yields the protein CASSPAGGPNNEQFF.

V and J are TRBV7-9 and TRBJ2-3; 7 bases agree with TRBD1. The trim removed 5 bases at V and 5 bases at J, leaving 4 bases unmatched. From germline, CDR1 is SEHNR and CDR2 FQNEAQ (reference sequence). The length of the CDR3 is 13 residues. CDR3 in DNA: TGTGCCAGCAGCGGCCGGGACAGAGATACGCAGTATTTT. It specifies CASSGRDRDTQYF.

The V call is TRBV5-5, the J call TRBJ2-1; no clear D. The germline gives CDR1 SGHKS, CDR2 YYEKEE (reference sequence). This CDR3 region has 16 residues. V was pared by 0 bases and J by 2 bases, with 12 bases between. The CDR3, as DNA: TGTGCCAGCAGCTTGGTCTCAGGTCAGCCCTACAATGAGCAGTTCTTC. It translates to CASSLVSGQPYNEQFF.

The chain couples TRBV6-4 to TRBJ1-3; no definite D call. This CDR3 region has 14 residues. V was clipped by 0 bases and J by 3 bases, with 6 bases between them. Germline CDR1 MRHNA, CDR2 SNTAGT. The CDR3 DNA reads TGTGCCAGCAGTGACTCGAAGGATGGAAACACCATATATTTT. The encoded protein is CASSDSKDGNTIYF.

This chain links TRBV6-6 with TRBJ2-5, with D maybe TRBD2 (5 bases). Germline V CDR1 and CDR2: MNHNY, SVGAGI (reference sequence). This CDR3 is built from 14 residues. The ends were cut back, 1 base at V and 2 bases at J, with 8 bases in the middle. The DNA of the CDR3 is TGTGCCAGCAGTTACTTTCCGGGGCAAGAGACCCAGTACTTC. Protein sequence: CASSYFPGQETQYF.

The chain uses TRBV15 and TRBJ2-5, with D hard to call. The CDR3 spans 15 residues. The V end was cut by 1 base, the J end by 4 bases, with 13 bases between. Germline V gene sequence: CDR1 LNHNV, CDR2 YYDKDF (reference sequence). This CDR3 is CATSRAHPPIETQYF. CDR3 bases: TGTGCCACCAGCAGAGCCCACCCTCCAATAGAGACCCAGTACTTC.

The chain has TRBV6-1 and TRBJ2-3; TRBD1 might be the D (6 bases). V shed 1 base and J shed 6 bases, with 14 bases lying between them. The CDR3 has 15 amino acids. Germline V gene sequence: CDR1 MNHNS, CDR2 SASEGT. CDR3 DNA: TGTGCCAGCAGTGAAGAGGAACAGGGCATGGATACGCAGTATTTT. Protein product: CASSEEEQGMDTQYF.

The chain recombines TRBV27 with TRBJ2-5; 8 bases are shared with TRBD1. The DNA end lines up better with TRBJ2-7; the J call may be wrong. The CDR3 contains 15 residues. Germline assignment: CDR1 MNHEY and CDR2 SMNVEV (reference sequence). The DNA of the CDR3 is TGTGCCAGCAGTTCCGGACAGGGAACGACCTACGAGCAGTACTTC. It specifies CASSSGQGTTYEQYF.

As concerns this clone: A junction boundary mismatches the germline segment, possibly from a read error. This sequence joins TRBV6-6 and TRBJ2-7; 7 bases agree with TRBD1. Germline V gives CDR1 MNHNY, CDR2 SVGAGI (reference sequence). The CDR3 is 14 residues long. CDR3 residues: CASSHSGTAYEQYF. The DNA of the CDR3 is TGTGCCAGCAGTCACTCCGGGACAGCCTACGAGCAGTACTTC.

Comments on this clone: A read error may produce the germline difference seen at one junction end. The rearrangement uses TRBV6-1 and TRBJ2-2; TRBD2 might be the D (5 bases). Germline V gives CDR1 MNHNS, CDR2 SASEGT. The CDR3 totals 13 residues. The CDR3: CASRTEDTGELVF. In nucleotides, the CDR3 is TGTGCCAGCAGGACCGAAGACACCGGGGAGCTGGTTTTT.

This chain connects TRBV4-1 to TRBJ2-1, with TRBD1 as a possible D gene (7 bases). There are 15 residues in the CDR3. Trimming took 2 bases from V and 3 from J, leaving 11 bases between them. The germline gives CDR1 MGHRA, CDR2 YSYEKL. Here the CDR3 DNA reads TGCGCCAGCAGCCAATCGGGGGACAGCTACAATGAGCAGTTCTTC. It translates to CASSQSGDSYNEQFF.

This chain joins TRBV10-3 and TRBJ2-2; 8 nucleotides line up with TRBD2. Germline CDR1 and CDR2: ENHRY and SYGVKD. V gave up 2 bases and J gave up 6 bases; unmatched junction bases: 5. This CDR3 has 15 residues. The CDR3 region is CAISEAGGISGELFF. The CDR3 DNA reads as TGTGCCATCAGTGAGGCGGGGGGTATCTCCGGGGAGCTGTTTTTT.

The J gene is TRBJ2-7, the V gene TRBV7-2; possibly TRBD1 for D (5 bases). CDR1 is SGHTA and CDR2 is FQGNSA in the germline V gene. This CDR3 contains 14 residues. V shed 3 bases and J shed 3 bases, with 12 bases lying between them. CDR3 protein: CASSFLGDDYEQYF. DNA of the CDR3: TGTGCCAGCAGCTTTCTAGGGGATGACTACGAGCAGTACTTC. The complete variable domain, with remaining parts taken from reference TRBV7-2 and TRBJ2-7, reads GAGVSQSPSNKVTEKGKDVELRCDPISGHTALYWYRQSLGQGLEFLIYFQGNSAPDKSGLPSDRFSAERTGGSVSTLTIQRTQQEDSAVYLCASSFLGDDYEQYFGPGTRLTVT.

This rearrangement joins TRBV29-1 to TRBJ2-7, with 7 bases identical to TRBD1. Germline assignment: CDR1 SQVTM and CDR2 ANQGSEA. The CDR3 is made up of 14 amino acids. V lost 1 base and J lost 5; bases outside the gene matches: 8. The CDR3 DNA is TGCAGCGTTGAAGGTATGACAGGGATCAACGAGCAGTACTTC. This translates into CSVEGMTGINEQYF.

The chain recombines TRBV2 with TRBJ2-7; D gene ambiguous. The CDR3 extends over 10 amino acids. Germline loops: CDR1 SNHLY, CDR2 FYNNEI. Trimming shortened V by 5 bases and J by 3 bases, and 2 bases separated the two germline ends. DNA of the CDR3: TGTGCCAGCAGTAGCTACGAGCAGTACTTC. Translation gives CASSSYEQYF.

V gene TRBV18 combines with J gene TRBJ2-3; 9 positions match TRBD2. After removal of 8 bases from V and 6 bases from J, the junction contained 18 bases not matched to a gene. Germline CDR1 and CDR2: KGHSH and LQKENI. The CDR3 runs to 17 residues. In DNA form, the CDR3 reads TGTGCCAGCCCAGGAGATCCGGGACTAGCAGGTCTGGATACGCAGTATTTT. Translating gives CASPGDPGLAGLDTQYF.

This clone was found once. The V and J genes are TRBV6-5 and TRBJ2-1; TRBD2 matches 8 bases. The CDR3 runs 15 residues. V was pared by 5 bases and J by 6 bases, with 9 bases of the junction left unmatched. The germline V gene encodes CDR1 MNHEY and CDR2 SVGAGI. CDR3 DNA sequence: TGTGCCAGCAGTACGAGCGGGGGAACGGGCAATGAGCAGTTCTTC. The encoded protein is CASSTSGGTGNEQFF.

This chain uses TRBV19 with TRBJ2-1; 11 bases align to TRBD2. Looked up from germline, CDR1 is LNHDA and CDR2 is SQIVND (reference sequence). The CDR3 has 16 amino acids. After removal of 5 bases from V and 2 bases from J, the junction contained 5 bases not matched to a gene. The CDR3: CASSAHSGGAYNEQFF. The CDR3 DNA sequence: TGTGCCAGTAGTGCCCATAGCGGGGGGGCCTACAATGAGCAGTTCTTC.

This chain joins TRBV9 and TRBJ2-1; 9 bases agree with TRBD2. J gave up 3 bases and V 1 base, and 14 bases lay outside the gene matches. This CDR3 is built from 19 residues. CDR1 SGDLS and CDR2 YYNGEE come from the germline V gene. DNA for the CDR3: TGTGCCAGCAGCGTAAATCGAGTCGGTGTAGCGGGGGACTACAATGAGCAGTTCTTC. Amino acid sequence: CASSVNRVGVAGDYNEQFF.

The gene calls are TRBV30 and TRBJ1-1, with 7 bases that match TRBD1. Per germline, CDR1 GTSNPN and CDR2 SVGIG (reference sequence). The CDR3 contains 15 residues. The V gene end was trimmed by 1 base and the J gene end by 3 bases; junction bases not matched to a gene: 8. The CDR3 is CAWSAFVGQDTEAFF. CDR3 nucleotides: TGTGCCTGGAGTGCATTTGTAGGACAGGACACTGAAGCTTTCTTT.

The chain's CDR3 is CASSYSSREGGYGYTF. CDR3 DNA: TGTGCCAGCAGTTACTCCTCCAGGGAAGGTGGCTATGGCTACACCTTC. V gene TRBV6-5 combines with J gene TRBJ1-2; perhaps TRBD1 as D (5 bases). V was cut by 0 bases and J by 4 bases, with 15 bases left in between. Germline values: CDR1 MNHEY, CDR2 SVGAGI. The length of the CDR3 is 16 residues.

The rearrangement uses TRBV27 and TRBJ2-1; tentatively, D is TRBD2 (6 bases). CDR1 is MNHEY, CDR2 SMNVEV, per germline (reference sequence). CDR3 size: 15 residues. V was trimmed by 3 bases and J by 4 bases, leaving 13 bases between them. The DNA of the CDR3 is TGTGCCAGCAGTTTTTATCTAGCGTTGTACAATGAGCAGTTCTTC. Translating gives CASSFYLALYNEQFF.

This CDR3 reads CASRGITDTQYF. CDR3 coding DNA: TGTGCCTCAAGGGGGATCACAGATACGCAGTATTTT. The chain has TRBV6-5 and TRBJ2-3, with a weak D call TRBD1 (6 bases). The length of the CDR3 is 12 residues. Germline values: CDR1 MNHEY, CDR2 SVGAGI. Trimming removed 11 bases from V and 2 bases from J, with 11 bases in between.

This chain joins TRBV29-1 and TRBJ2-7; 7 positions match TRBD1. Germline-derived CDR1 and CDR2 are SQVTM and ANQGSEA. The CDR3 loop spans 12 amino acids. V shed 6 bases, J shed 5 bases, and the junction held 7 bases outside the gene matches. The CDR3 sequence is CSVSDRRDEQYF. CDR3 DNA: TGCAGCGTATCGGACAGGAGAGACGAGCAGTACTTC.

The chain joins TRBV28 to TRBJ1-1, with D possibly matching TRBD1 (5 bases). CDR1 MDHEN and CDR2 SYDVKM come from the germline V gene. Trimming shortened V by 0 bases and J by 4 bases, and 18 bases separated the two germline ends. The CDR3 is 17 amino acids. This chain's CDR3 is CASSLWPDSSFGTEAFF. The CDR3 coding sequence is TGTGCCAGCAGTTTATGGCCCGACAGTAGTTTTGGCACTGAAGCTTTCTTT.

In this sample, this clone turned up once. The rearrangement uses TRBV27 and TRBJ2-1; 10 bases fit TRBD2. Germline assignment: CDR1 MNHEY and CDR2 SMNVEV (reference sequence). This CDR3 contains 15 residues. The J segment lost 8 bases and the V segment lost 0 bases, leaving 4 bases of the junction unmatched. The CDR3: CASSLSSGGLYEQFF. The CDR3 DNA is TGTGCCAGCAGTTTATCTAGCGGGGGGTTGTATGAGCAGTTCTTC.

CDR3 residues: CASSLQPPDGTGNSYEQYF. CDR3 in DNA: TGTGCCAGCAGTTTACAGCCCCCGGACGGGACAGGGAACTCCTACGAGCAGTACTTC. The chain employs TRBV28 and TRBJ2-7; the match to TRBD1 covers 9 bases. Looked up from germline, CDR1 is MDHEN and CDR2 is SYDVKM. The CDR3 covers 19 residues. V lost 2 bases to trimming and J lost 0 bases; unmatched junction nucleotides: 14.